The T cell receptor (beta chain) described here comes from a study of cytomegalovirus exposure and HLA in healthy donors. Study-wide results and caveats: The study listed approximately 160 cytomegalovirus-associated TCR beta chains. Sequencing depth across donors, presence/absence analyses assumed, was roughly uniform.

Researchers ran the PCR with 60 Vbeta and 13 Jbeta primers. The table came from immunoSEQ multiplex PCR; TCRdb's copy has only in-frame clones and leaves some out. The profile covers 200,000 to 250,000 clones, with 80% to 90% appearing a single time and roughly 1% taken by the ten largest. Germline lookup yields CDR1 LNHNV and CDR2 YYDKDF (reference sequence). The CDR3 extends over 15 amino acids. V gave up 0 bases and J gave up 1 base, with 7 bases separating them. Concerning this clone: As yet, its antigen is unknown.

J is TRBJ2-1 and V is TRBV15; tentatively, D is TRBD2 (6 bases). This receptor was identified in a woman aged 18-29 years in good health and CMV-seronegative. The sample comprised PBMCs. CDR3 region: CATSRDGRSYNEQFF. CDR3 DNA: TGTGCCACCAGCAGAGATGGGAGGTCCTACAATGAGCAGTTCTTC.